This is a list of T cell receptor beta chains from one sample in a study of STAT5B mutations in CD4+ large granular lymphocyte leukemia. Sequencing was performed with immunoSEQ multiplex PCR; in TCRdb, only in-frame clones are kept and a portion is missing. The sample lists 40,000 to 55,000 clones, about 80% occurring once. The source material was CD4+ T cells from blood buffy coats. The receptors were gathered from a human donor in good health. Each CDR3 is given with its conserved first and last residue. The D gene is left open where the match is weak. Not all rows give a size; the values are once, few, many and, for expanded clones, a class.

cdr3_nt cdr3_aa j_call clone_size d_call v_call
TGTGCCAGCCCCAATCTTCAGTACTTC CASPNLQYF TRBJ2-4 NA NA TRBV6-5
TGTGCCAGCAGTTTACGTACAGGTCGAAATCAGCCCCAGCATTTT CASSLRTGRNQPQHF TRBJ1-5 few NA TRBV27
TGTGCCACCGCCCCGGACTGGTACAATGAGCAGTTCTTC CATAPDWYNEQFF TRBJ2-1 NA NA TRBV6-1
TGTGCCAGCAGCTTCTCGACAGGGTCCCGTTTAAGGACAGATACGCAGTATTTT CASSFSTGSRLRTDTQYF TRBJ2-3 NA TRBD1 TRBV5-6
TGTGCCAGCAGGCGGCGGATTTCGAGCCGGGGACAGCGGGGCTACACCTTC CASRRRISSRGQRGYTF TRBJ1-2 NA TRBD1 TRBV9
TGCGCCAGCCGAGGGGGCATCGATCAGCCCCAGCATTTT CASRGGIDQPQHF TRBJ1-5 NA TRBD1 TRBV4-1
TGTGCCAGCAGTGAGGGGGTTAATGAAAAACTGTTTTTT CASSEGVNEKLFF TRBJ1-4 NA NA TRBV2
TGTGCCAGCAGTACCGGGACAGGCTACGAGCAGTACTTC CASSTGTGYEQYF TRBJ2-7 few TRBD1 TRBV2
TGCGCCAGCAGCCGAGGTACCAGGGGGTCTAACTATGGCTACACCTTC CASSRGTRGSNYGYTF TRBJ1-2 NA TRBD1 TRBV5-1
TGTGCCAGCAGCTTCGGCCAGGGAAAAGAGACCCAGTACTTC CASSFGQGKETQYF TRBJ2-5 NA NA TRBV11-3